One TCR beta chain is described in this entry. Its antigen remains unknown. The protocol was immunoSEQ multiplex PCR, while the TCRdb copy is restricted to in-frame clones and leaves out a portion. The repertoire consists of some 78,000 clones, with 85% to 90% occurring once and the leading ten covering under 0.6%. This entry belongs to a study of OX40 agonist ivuxolimab in advanced cancers. Study as a whole: Partial responses were recorded for three patients, including one with hepatocellular carcinoma and two with cutaneous melanoma. Study-wide points: At 0.1 to 3.0 mg/kg and by week 6, CD4+ and CD8+ T cells in the blood had expanded clonally.

V dropped 5 bases and J dropped 8 bases, with 12 bases sitting between them. Germline loops: CDR1 MDHEN, CDR2 SYDVKM. CDR3 length: 13 amino acids. The material was CD4+ or CD8+ T cells sorted from blood, obtained in a trial of the OX40 agonist ivuxolimab. This clonotype was obtained from an adult with an advanced solid tumor such as melanoma, head and neck, liver or kidney cancer. The chain uses TRBV28 and TRBJ1-4, with TRBD1 as a possible D gene (5 bases). CDR3 coding DNA: TGTGCCAGCAGTCCCCCTCGGGGGGAAAAACTGTTTTTT. It codes for CASSPPRGEKLFF.